This TCR beta chain was recorded in a study of blood T cell repertoires in COVID-19. Across the study: Sample material is recorded as cDNA or gDNA derived from T cells, B-cell-depleted T cells, or PBMCs.

Original methodology: The assay estimated nucleated cells by amplifying reference gene primers. The repertoire was sequenced with immunoSEQ multiplex PCR; TCRdb's copy has only in-frame clones and lacks some. V and J calls plus clone size are reproduced from that table; the DNA served to infer D and trimming. The repertoire holds 25,000 to 35,000 clones, with 90% as singletons. This CDR3 is 13 amino acids long. Germline CDR1 and CDR2: SGHTA and FQGTGA. Trimming pared 1 base from V and 4 bases from J, leaving 6 bases between. The receptor was derived from a man in his 70s with active or convalescent COVID-19. Sequences were obtained from peripheral blood. This sequence joins TRBV7-3 and TRBJ2-3; D is unclear. The CDR3 spells CASSLNRADTQYF. The CDR3 nucleotides are TGTGCCAGCAGCTTAAATCGGGCAGATACGCAGTATTTT.